This TCR beta chain was sequenced for a study of response to subunit inactivated influenza vaccine. V lost 5 bases to trimming and J lost 6 bases; unmatched junction nucleotides: 7. The germline gives CDR1 GTSNPN, CDR2 SVGIG (reference sequence). The CDR3 is 14 amino acids. Study conclusions and caveats: Each seasonal influenza vaccination recruits few new T cells, the authors suggested.

TCRdb reprocessed the RT-PCR reads via MiXCR and lists one record per CDR3 protein. This sample has hundreds of thousands of distinct CDR3 sequences, with 15% to 17% found just once. Worth noting for this clonotype: What it binds is unknown.

This TCR derives from a man aged 50-60 years who received an inactivated influenza vaccine. The source material was PBMCs from blood, sampled less than 13 days after vaccination. The chain has TRBV30 and TRBJ2-2, with TRBD1 matching 9 bases. Written as DNA, the CDR3 is TGTGCCTGGTACAGGGGGCCAGTATCCGGGGAGCTGTTTTTT. Its protein is CAWYRGPVSGELFF.